What follows are 18 T cell receptor beta chains derived from one specimen sequenced in a study of CD8 T cells in cerebrospinal fluid in Alzheimer's disease (dated by TCRdb to about 2020). The library was built by means of 10x single-cell sequencing. Sequencing took place on a NextSeq 550. With the reads reprocessed by TCRdb, a single entry stands for each CDR3 protein sequence and no DNA is reported. The table for this sample lists about 860 distinct CDR3 sequences. 7% to 10% of the sample is in the top ten clones. Sample: cerebrospinal fluid. The receptors shown here come from a human donor with Parkinson's disease.

According to its frequency, this clonotype is medium-sized. This sequence joins TRBV12-3 or TRBV12-4 and TRBJ2-3. CDR3 length: 13 residues. CDR3 amino acids: CASSLVSRDTQYF.

This chain links TRBV5-6 with TRBJ1-2; TCRdb indicates TRBD1, and absent DNA this call remains unverified. The CDR3 has 17 residues. CDR1 is SGHDT, CDR2 YYEEEE, per germline. The CDR3 loop reads CASSFPPPTGDRYGYTF.

The V gene is TRBV28, the J gene TRBJ2-1; the D call of TRBD1 rests on TCRdb alone, since no DNA is present to check it. Germline lookup yields CDR1 MDHEN and CDR2 SYDVKM. The length of the CDR3 is 13 residues. CDR3 in amino acids: CASKGQGANEQFF.

This clonotype is classed as large by frequency. The chain links TRBV10-3 to TRBJ2-3; TCRdb proposes TRBD2, but this gene call is untestable without DNA. This CDR3 has 15 residues. Germline V gene sequence: CDR1 ENHRY, CDR2 SYGVKD. CDR3 in amino acids: CATWTSGDSTDTQYF.

Judged by frequency, this clonotype is medium-sized (0.01 to 0.1%). The rearrangement uses TRBV6-2 or TRBV6-3 and TRBJ1-5; checking the TCRdb D call of TRBD1 is not possible without DNA. Looked up from germline, CDR1 is MNHEY and CDR2 is SVGEGT. The CDR3 extends over 16 amino acids. CDR3 sequence: CASSPYRQGPHQPQHF.

This clonotype shows up as medium-sized (0.01 to 0.1%) by frequency. The chain uses TRBV19 and TRBJ2-6. This CDR3 is 15 amino acids long. Germline V gives CDR1 LNHDA, CDR2 SQIVND (reference sequence). The chain's CDR3 is CASSPTGSGANVLTF.

This clonotype is classed as large (0.1 to 1%) by frequency. This chain links TRBV29-1 with TRBJ2-1; TCRdb returns TRBD2, unconfirmable since there is no DNA. Germline CDR1 SQVTM, CDR2 ANQGSEA. This CDR3 has 15 amino acids. CDR3 in amino acids: CSVGLAGISYNEQFF.

This clonotype counts as medium-sized by frequency. V and J are TRBV6-1 and TRBJ1-5; TCRdb names TRBD1, which stays unverified in the absence of DNA. Germline V gene lookup returns CDR1 MNHNS and CDR2 SASEGT. The CDR3 loop spans 11 amino acids. The CDR3 loop reads CASSENGGQHF.

The rearrangement links TRBV7-8 to TRBJ2-1; as DNA is missing, the TRBD2 call by TCRdb cannot be tested. The CDR3 spans 16 residues. Germline assignment: CDR1 SGHVS and CDR2 FQNEAQ. The CDR3 loop reads CASSARLAGGFNEQFF.

This clonotype shows up as large by frequency. The J gene is TRBJ1-1, the V gene TRBV20-1. Germline loops: CDR1 DFQATT, CDR2 SNEGSKA (reference sequence). The CDR3 consists of 12 residues. CDR3 amino acids: CSARILNTEAFF.

This clonotype ranks as large (0.1 to 1%) in terms of frequency. The chain links TRBV7-2 to TRBJ1-6. Germline V lookup: CDR1 SGHTA, CDR2 FQGNSA. The CDR3 loop spans 14 amino acids. The CDR3 protein is CASSGDLRNSPLHF.

According to its frequency, this clonotype is medium-sized. The V gene is TRBV5-4, the J gene TRBJ2-7. Germline assignment: CDR1 SGHNT and CDR2 YYREEE (reference sequence). The CDR3 runs 12 residues. CDR3 amino acids: CASSYASYEQYF.

Its frequency marks this clonotype as medium-sized. The chain joins TRBV18 to TRBJ2-2. From germline, CDR1 is KGHSH and CDR2 LQKENI. This CDR3 contains 12 residues. CDR3 in amino acids: CASSPYAGELFF.

Judged by frequency, this clonotype is medium-sized. This sequence joins TRBV7-6 and TRBJ2-3. The CDR3 runs 15 residues. CDR1 and CDR2 (germline): SGHVS, FNYEAQ. The CDR3 here is CASSLSPASTDTQYF.

This clonotype is called medium-sized based on its frequency. The chain recombines TRBV12-3 or TRBV12-4 with TRBJ1-1; TCRdb returns TRBD1, unconfirmable since there is no DNA. The CDR3 extends over 15 amino acids. The CDR3 sequence: CASRSWGGGGTEAFF.

By frequency, this clonotype registers medium-sized (0.01 to 0.1%). V gene TRBV6-1 combines with J gene TRBJ2-7. CDR3 length: 12 residues. CDR1 and CDR2 from the germline V gene are MNHNS and SASEGT. The CDR3 reads CASSEGGYEQYF.

V gene TRBV6-1 combines with J gene TRBJ2-7; lacking DNA, the TRBD1 call made by TCRdb goes unchecked. Germline assignment: CDR1 MNHNS and CDR2 SASEGT. This CDR3 is 16 amino acids long. This chain's CDR3 is CASRKQGTANTGEQYF.

This clonotype is labeled large based on frequency. The V gene is TRBV2, the J gene TRBJ2-1. Per the germline V gene, CDR1 is SNHLY and CDR2 is FYNNEI. The CDR3 contains 13 residues. The CDR3 here is CASSVGFYNEQFF. Using reference TRBV2 and TRBJ2-1 for the parts outside the CDR3, the full variable domain is EPEVTQTPSHQVTQMGQEVILRCVPISNHLYFYWYRQILGQKVEFLVSFYNNEISEKSEIFDDQFSVERPDGSNFTLKIRSTKLEDSAMYFCASSVGFYNEQFFGPGTRLTVL.